The 22 T cell receptor beta chains in this list originate from one sample, sequenced in a study of cytomegalovirus exposure and HLA in healthy donors. Primers for the PCR totalled 60 Vbeta and 13 Jbeta. The protocol was immunoSEQ multiplex PCR, while the TCRdb copy is restricted to in-frame clones and leaves out a portion. The table lists about 200,000 clones, about three quarters of them singletons, with around 15% in the top ten. Specimen: PBMCs. The source of these receptors is a man aged 40-50 years in good health and CMV-seronegative.

This clone was recorded once. The same CDR3 can be traced to other DNA sequences in this sample. The V call is TRBV10-2, the J call TRBJ2-7; 10 bases fit TRBD2. This CDR3 has 14 amino acids. V dropped 8 bases and J dropped 2; count of bases not matched to a gene: 6. From germline, CDR1 is WSHSY and CDR2 SAAADI. The CDR3 coding sequence is TGCGCCAGCCGAAGGACTAGCGGCCCCTACGAGCAGTACTTC. It is translated as CASRRTSGPYEQYF.

V and J are TRBV4-3 and TRBJ2-7; possible D gene TRBD1, 6 bases. CDR3 size: 14 residues. CDR1 is LGHNA, CDR2 YSLEER, per germline. Trimming pared 2 bases from V and 1 base from J, leaving 9 bases between. Here the CDR3 DNA reads TGCGCCAGCAGCCAACGGACAGCTTCCTACGAGCAGTACTTC. Protein sequence: CASSQRTASYEQYF.

The chain couples TRBV6-1 to TRBJ1-2; a possible D gene is TRBD1 (6 bases). Germline CDR1 reads MNHNS; CDR2 reads SASEGT. This CDR3 comprises 12 residues. Trimming cost V 7 bases and J 6 bases, with 12 bases left between them. Here the CDR3 DNA reads TGTGCCAGCACAGGGGATAAGGATGGCTACACCTTC. Its translation is CASTGDKDGYTF.

V gene TRBV11-2 combines with J gene TRBJ2-3; TRBD1 might be the D (6 bases). The CDR3 totals 16 residues. Germline V CDR1 and CDR2: SGHAT, FQNNGV. The V end was cut by 5 bases, the J end by 0 bases, with 15 bases between. CDR3 protein: CASSPLTGLSTDTQYF. The CDR3, as DNA: TGTGCCAGCAGCCCACTTACAGGGCTTAGCACAGATACGCAGTATTTT.

The sample holds one count of this clone. The V call is TRBV7-8, the J call TRBJ2-1, with D perhaps TRBD2 (5 bases). The CDR3 is made up of 17 amino acids. The germline V gene has CDR1 SGHVS and CDR2 FQNEAQ. V was trimmed by 5 bases and J by 3 bases, leaving 20 bases between them. The CDR3 reads CASSPDGGSRVYNEQFF. DNA for the CDR3: TGTGCCAGCAGCCCCGACGGCGGGTCTCGCGTCTACAATGAGCAGTTCTTC.

The rearrangement links TRBV6-5 to TRBJ2-3; the match to TRBD2 covers 9 bases. Germline CDR1 is MNHEY and CDR2 is SVGAGI. The CDR3 sequence is 12 residues long. DNA for the CDR3: TGTGCTAGCGGGAGTCAAAGAGATACGCAGTATTTT. Its translation: CASGSQRDTQYF.

This clone was detected only once. The gene calls are TRBV6-5 and TRBJ1-3; a possible D gene is TRBD1 (6 bases). In germline, CDR1 is MNHEY, CDR2 SVGAGI. CDR3 length equals 15 residues. V lost 6 bases, J lost 0 bases, and 12 bases lay in between. The CDR3 DNA follows: TGTGCCAGCAGCCGTGGGGGCCCCTCTGGAAACACCATATATTTT. Its protein is CASSRGGPSGNTIYF.

The gene calls are TRBV7-6 and TRBJ2-7; no clear D gene. The CDR3 runs to 13 residues. V gave up 3 bases and J gave up 0 bases, with 6 bases separating them. The germline gives CDR1 SGHVS, CDR2 FNYEAQ. CDR3 region: CASSFSNSYEQYF. Here the CDR3 DNA reads TGTGCCAGCAGCTTTAGCAACTCCTACGAGCAGTACTTC.

About this clone itself: Mismatch with germline at one junction end may stem from a read error. J is TRBJ2-2 and V is TRBV11-2, with 8 nucleotides matching TRBD1. The CDR3 has 15 residues. Looked up from germline, CDR1 is SGHAT and CDR2 is FQNNGV. The CDR3 here is CASSLGTGTTGELFF. CDR3 DNA: TGTGCCAGCAGTTTAGGGACAGGAACTACCGGGGAGCTGTTTTTT.

V gene TRBV2 combines with J gene TRBJ1-4; D gene uncertain. Per the germline V gene, CDR1 is SNHLY and CDR2 is FYNNEI. Trimming pared 5 bases from V and 1 base from J, leaving 14 bases between. CDR3 length: 16 residues. The CDR3 sequence: CASSLRALLTNEKLFF. In DNA form, the CDR3 reads TGTGCCAGCAGTTTACGAGCCTTGCTAACTAATGAAAAACTGTTTTTT.

This clone has only one observation. The genes are TRBV13 and TRBJ2-3; D may be TRBD1 (7 bases). Looked up from germline, CDR1 is PRHDT and CDR2 is FYEKMQ (reference sequence). CDR3 length: 16 amino acids. V dropped 5 bases and J dropped 0 bases, with 15 bases sitting between them. CDR3 sequence reads: CASSARGTASTDTQYF. CDR3 DNA sequence: TGTGCCAGCAGCGCCCGCGGGACAGCTAGCACAGATACGCAGTATTTT.

This clone showed up just once. The V call is TRBV5-1, the J call TRBJ2-1; perhaps TRBD1 as D (5 bases). The V and J ends lost 0 bases and 5 bases respectively, with 15 bases between them. Germline values: CDR1 SGHRS, CDR2 YFSETQ. CDR3 size: 16 residues. The CDR3 sequence is CASSLVQGKSNNEQFF. The DNA of the CDR3 is TGCGCCAGCAGCTTGGTGCAGGGCAAGTCTAACAATGAGCAGTTCTTC.

This chain connects TRBV25-1 to TRBJ2-3; 8 nucleotides match TRBD2. Germline trimming cut 1 base from V and 6 bases from J; bases unmatched to any gene: 9. The CDR3 covers 16 residues. The germline CDR1 and CDR2 sequences are MGHDK and SYGVNS. The CDR3 DNA follows: TGTGCCAGCAGTGAATCTTATCGGGGGGGTGGGGATACGCAGTATTTT. It translates to CASSESYRGGGDTQYF. Drawing the rest from reference TRBV25-1 and TRBJ2-3, the complete variable domain is EADIYQTPRYLVIGTGKKITLECSQTMGHDKMYWYQQDPGMELHLIHYSYGVNSTEKGDLSSESTVSRIRTEHFPLTLESARPSHTSQYLCASSESYRGGGDTQYFGPGTRLTVL.

This clone was seen only a few times. The chain links TRBV5-1 to TRBJ2-1; possibly TRBD1 for D (6 bases). Trimming cost V 4 bases and J 0 bases, with 14 bases left between them. Germline V gives CDR1 SGHRS, CDR2 YFSETQ. The CDR3 spans 16 residues. CDR3 in amino acids: CASSPQGQSSYNEQFF. The CDR3 nucleotides read TGCGCCAGCAGCCCCCAAGGACAGTCCTCCTACAATGAGCAGTTCTTC. The complete variable domain, with remaining parts taken from reference TRBV5-1 and TRBJ2-1, reads KAGVTQTPRYLIKTRGQQVTLSCSPISGHRSVSWYQQTPGQGLQFLFEYFSETQRNKGNFPGRFSGRQFSNSRSEMNVSTLELGDSALYLCASSPQGQSSYNEQFFGPGTRLTVL.

The V call is TRBV2, the J call TRBJ2-7, with D hard to call. The CDR3 contains 11 residues. The germline CDR1 and CDR2 sequences are SNHLY and FYNNEI. Deletions cut 5 bases from V and 2 bases from J, with 4 bases between. The CDR3 here is CASSPAYEQYF. The CDR3 DNA reads TGTGCCAGCAGTCCAGCCTACGAGCAGTACTTC.

CDR3 in DNA: TGTGCCAGCAGGGACAACCCCTCGGGTGGCTACACCTTC. Its translation is CASRDNPSGGYTF. The chain employs TRBV6-6 and TRBJ1-2, with D perhaps TRBD1 (5 bases). V shed 6 bases and J shed 7 bases, with 15 bases lying between them. The CDR3 contains 13 residues. CDR1 is MNHNY and CDR2 is SVGAGI in the germline V gene (reference sequence).

The chain employs TRBV11-3 and TRBJ2-1; no clear D gene. The V end lost 5 bases, the J end lost 13 bases, and 15 bases lay between the germline ends. The CDR3 covers 12 residues. Germline CDR1 reads SGHNT; CDR2 reads YENEEA. The CDR3 protein is CASSPGERTQFF. In DNA, the CDR3 is TGTGCCAGCAGCCCTGGTGAGAGAACCCAGTTCTTC. Based on the CDR3 plus reference TRBV11-3 and TRBJ2-1, the full variable domain is EAGVVQSPRYKIIEKKQPVAFWCNPISGHNTLYWYLQNLGQGPELLIRYENEEAVDDSQLPKDRFSAERLKGVDSTLKIQPAELGDSAVYLCASSPGERTQFFGPGTRLTVL.

The chain uses TRBV7-2 and TRBJ1-6; 8 bases agree with TRBD1. In germline, CDR1 is SGHTA, CDR2 FQGNSA. The CDR3 runs 16 residues. V lost 5 bases, J lost 14 bases, and 17 bases stayed unmatched. For the CDR3, the DNA is TGTGCCAGCAGCCGGACCCGGGACAGGTTTCCTGAGGCCCTCCACTTT. Encoded protein: CASSRTRDRFPEALHF.

This chain connects TRBV18 to TRBJ2-1; 16 bases are a match to TRBD2. The CDR3 has 20 residues. J was trimmed by 3 bases and V by 0 bases; bases with no gene match: 8. CDR1 is KGHSH and CDR2 is LQKENI in the germline V gene. The CDR3 nucleotides are TGTGCCAGCTCACCACCGCCCGGGACTAGCGGGAGGGCTGTCTACAATGAGCAGTTCTTC. Protein: CASSPPPGTSGRAVYNEQFF.

The chain uses TRBV29-1 and TRBJ2-5; TRBD2 aligns across 10 bases. CDR3 size: 20 residues. With 0 bases clipped from V and 5 bases from J, the junction kept 21 bases outside the gene matches. Germline lookup yields CDR1 SQVTM and CDR2 ANQGSEA. The DNA for the CDR3 is TGCAGCGTTGAAGAAGGACCCAGCGGGGGGGATACTTCCTATTTCGAGACCCAGTACTTC. Its translation: CSVEEGPSGGDTSYFETQYF.

This chain joins TRBV6-5 and TRBJ2-1; D remains unclear. The V gene lost 0 bases and the J gene lost 6 bases, with 6 bases spanning the gap. The germline V gene has CDR1 MNHEY and CDR2 SVGAGI. The CDR3 has 13 residues. CDR3 in DNA: TGTGCCAGCAGTTACTCGAACTTCAATGAGCAGTTCTTC. Protein sequence: CASSYSNFNEQFF.

J is TRBJ1-6 and V is TRBV4-3; 9 bases align to TRBD1. V was clipped by 4 bases and J by 5 bases; unmatched bases: 6. Per the germline V gene, CDR1 is LGHNA and CDR2 is YSLEER. The length of the CDR3 is 16 residues. CDR3 loop: CASSPWGQGNNSPLHF. The CDR3 nucleotides read TGCGCCAGCAGCCCCTGGGGACAGGGTAATAATTCACCCCTCCACTTT.